This T cell receptor (beta chain) emerged from a study of HIV-infected children after antiretroviral therapy interruption. Background on the study: EBV and CMV exposure was recorded in most children. Notes on the study in general: Naive CD4+ Gini coefficient rose by interruption end, suggesting clonal expansion. Naive CD4+ CDR3 sharing between time points fell after interruption began.

In its sample, this clonotype was seen a few times. Its antigen is unknown. Treatment given: PENTA 11 planned treatment interruption arm or continuous ART arm. From thawed PBMCs, naive CD4+ CD45RA+ CD45RO- T cells were sorted. Germline CDR1 reads DFQATT; CDR2 reads SNEGSKA (reference sequence). V was clipped by 6 bases and J by 3 bases, with 9 bases between them. The CDR3 covers 12 residues. RNA-based 3' RACE libraries used unique molecular identifiers. TCRdb re-derived calls from the 3' RACE reads in MiXCR, one entry per CDR3 protein. The sample has tens of thousands of distinct CDR3 sequences, approximately 4% seen once.

V usage is TRBV20-1 and J usage is TRBJ1-5; TRBD1 is a possible D gene (5 bases). The source was CD45RA+ CD4+ T cells from PBMCs, pooled from several time points, collected from a donor given antiretroviral therapy, either interrupted or continuous. Subset given: naive CD4+ CD45RA+ CD45RO- T cells. The sequence came from a pool of human donors with HIV. The CDR3 DNA sequence: TGCAGTGCCCCGACAGACAATCAGCCCCAGCATTTT. Translated: CSAPTDNQPQHF.